A selection of T cell receptor beta chains follows, all from one sample in a study of lymphopenia after photon versus proton radiotherapy. Assay: immunoSEQ multiplex PCR; the TCRdb copy retains only in-frame clones and omits some. Of about 68,000 clones in the sample, approximately 91% are singletons; the top ten hold roughly 2.7%. This specimen consisted of peripheral blood, obtained from a patient treated with photon-based radiotherapy. These receptors were collected from a woman in her 70s with pancreatic cancer. Both conserved end residues are part of each CDR3. A D gene is named only where the DNA matches it firmly. Size is omitted from some rows. Given values are once, few, many or a class for expanded clones.

D gene: TRBD2
clone size: -
V gene: TRBV6-6
J gene: TRBJ2-1
CDR3 protein: CASSTFAGGTDEQFF
CDR3 DNA: TGTGCCAGCAGCACCTTTGCGGGGGGGACCGATGAGCAGTTCTTC

D gene: TRBD1
clone size: -
V gene: TRBV6-5
J gene: TRBJ2-7
CDR3 protein: CASGTGGYEQYF
CDR3 DNA: TGTGCCAGCGGAACAGGGGGATACGAGCAGTACTTC

D gene: TRBD1
clone size: -
V gene: TRBV12-5
J gene: TRBJ2-1
CDR3 protein: CASGGWVGQGDMSSYNEQFF
CDR3 DNA: TGTGCTAGTGGTGGGTGGGTTGGACAGGGGGACATGAGCTCCTACAATGAGCAGTTCTTC

D gene: TRBD1
clone size: -
V gene: TRBV18
J gene: TRBJ1-1
CDR3 protein: CASSAGTGGSTEAFF
CDR3 DNA: TGTGCCAGCTCAGCCGGGACAGGGGGTAGCACTGAAGCTTTCTTT

D gene: TRBD2
clone size: -
V gene: TRBV6-1
J gene: TRBJ2-5
CDR3 protein: CASSEGLAGQETQYF
CDR3 DNA: TGTGCCAGCAGTGAAGGACTAGCGGGGCAAGAGACCCAGTACTTC

D gene: -
clone size: -
V gene: TRBV28
J gene: TRBJ1-4
CDR3 protein: CASSLMGVGGNEKLFF
CDR3 DNA: TGTGCCAGCAGTCTTATGGGGGTAGGGGGAAATGAAAAACTGTTTTTT

D gene: -
clone size: -
V gene: TRBV5-5
J gene: TRBJ2-7
CDR3 protein: CASSFGRGYEQYF
CDR3 DNA: TGTGCCAGCAGCTTCGGACGGGGCTACGAGCAGTACTTC

D gene: -
clone size: -
V gene: TRBV5-1
J gene: TRBJ2-7
CDR3 protein: CASRTGTNKDEQYF
CDR3 DNA: TGCGCCAGCAGAACCGGGACGAATAAGGACGAGCAGTACTTC

D gene: -
clone size: -
V gene: TRBV14
J gene: TRBJ2-1
CDR3 protein: CASDPGTRDEQFF
CDR3 DNA: TGTGCCAGCGATCCGGGGACCCGGGATGAGCAGTTCTTC

D gene: -
clone size: -
V gene: TRBV28
J gene: TRBJ2-7
CDR3 protein: CASSSSSGVVGYEQYF
CDR3 DNA: TGTGCCAGCAGTTCCTCCTCGGGGGTGGTGGGCTACGAGCAGTACTTC

D gene: TRBD1
clone size: few
V gene: TRBV18
J gene: TRBJ1-3
CDR3 protein: CASSARTGGGNTIYF
CDR3 DNA: TGTGCCAGCTCAGCTCGGACAGGGGGCGGAAACACCATATATTTT

D gene: -
clone size: once
V gene: TRBV7-8
J gene: TRBJ2-2
CDR3 protein: CASRPGAGTGELFF
CDR3 DNA: TGTGCCAGCAGACCCGGGGCTGGTACCGGGGAGCTGTTTTTT

D gene: TRBD2
clone size: -
V gene: TRBV7-6
J gene: TRBJ2-3
CDR3 protein: CASSLTPAGGLSTDTQYF
CDR3 DNA: TGTGCCAGCAGCTTAACACCAGCGGGAGGCCTAAGCACAGATACGCAGTATTTT

D gene: TRBD2
clone size: -
V gene: TRBV28
J gene: TRBJ2-5
CDR3 protein: CAGGGGRPQETQYF
CDR3 DNA: TGTGCCGGGGGAGGCGGGAGGCCCCAAGAGACCCAGTACTTC

D gene: -
clone size: -
V gene: TRBV19
J gene: TRBJ2-3
CDR3 protein: CASSVMRDTQYF
CDR3 DNA: TGTGCCAGTAGTGTAATGCGAGATACGCAGTATTTT

D gene: TRBD2
clone size: once
V gene: TRBV27
J gene: TRBJ2-2
CDR3 protein: CASSFLAGGKTGELFF
CDR3 DNA: TGTGCCAGCAGTTTTTTAGCGGGAGGGAAGACCGGGGAGCTGTTTTTT

D gene: TRBD2
clone size: -
V gene: TRBV4-1
J gene: TRBJ2-3
CDR3 protein: CASSQDGGAGGPDTQYF
CDR3 DNA: TGCGCCAGCAGCCAAGACGGAGGAGCGGGAGGGCCGGATACGCAGTATTTT

D gene: -
clone size: -
V gene: TRBV2
J gene: TRBJ2-7
CDR3 protein: CASKPGGNEQYF
CDR3 DNA: TGTGCCAGCAAACCAGGGGGGAACGAGCAGTACTTC

D gene: TRBD1
clone size: -
V gene: TRBV7-2
J gene: TRBJ1-2
CDR3 protein: CASSLGTGGVWNGYTF
CDR3 DNA: TGTGCCAGCAGCTTAGGGACAGGGGGAGTTTGGAATGGCTACACCTTC

D gene: -
clone size: -
V gene: TRBV25-1
J gene: TRBJ1-4
CDR3 protein: CASSEFAQQNQKLFF
CDR3 DNA: TGTGCCAGCAGTGAATTTGCACAGCAAAACCAGAAACTGTTTTTT

D gene: TRBD2
clone size: -
V gene: TRBV6-1
J gene: TRBJ2-7
CDR3 protein: CASRGRGEQYF
CDR3 DNA: TGTGCCAGCAGGGGGAGGGGCGAGCAGTACTTC

D gene: -
clone size: once
V gene: TRBV7-2
J gene: TRBJ2-7
CDR3 protein: CASSEGLPYEQYF
CDR3 DNA: TGTGCCAGCAGCGAGGGACTTCCGTACGAGCAGTACTTC

D gene: -
clone size: -
V gene: TRBV11-2
J gene: TRBJ1-1
CDR3 protein: CATQLGRSMNTEAFF
CDR3 DNA: TGTGCCACCCAGCTGGGGAGATCAATGAACACTGAAGCTTTCTTT

D gene: TRBD2
clone size: -
V gene: TRBV7-2
J gene: TRBJ2-7
CDR3 protein: CASSYSGTSGRNEQYF
CDR3 DNA: TGTGCCAGCAGCTATTCCGGGACTAGCGGGAGGAACGAGCAGTACTTC

D gene: -
clone size: -
V gene: TRBV15
J gene: TRBJ2-7
CDR3 protein: CATSRDSGVSYEQYF
CDR3 DNA: TGTGCCACCAGCAGAGATTCAGGGGTTTCCTACGAGCAGTACTTC

D gene: -
clone size: -
V gene: TRBV7-7
J gene: TRBJ2-7
CDR3 protein: CASSLEGGTEQYF
CDR3 DNA: TGTGCTAGCAGCTTAGAAGGGGGGACTGAGCAGTACTTC

D gene: TRBD1
clone size: -
V gene: TRBV15
J gene: TRBJ2-5
CDR3 protein: CATSRGGQGGQETQYF
CDR3 DNA: TGTGCCACCAGCAGAGGCGGACAGGGGGGACAAGAGACCCAGTACTTC

D gene: -
clone size: -
V gene: TRBV4-1
J gene: TRBJ1-5
CDR3 protein: CASSQGLHQPQHF
CDR3 DNA: TGCGCCAGCAGCCAAGGTCTTCATCAGCCCCAGCATTTT

D gene: -
clone size: -
V gene: TRBV9
J gene: TRBJ2-3
CDR3 protein: CASSAGRNPTDTQYF
CDR3 DNA: TGTGCCAGCAGCGCGGGACGCAATCCCACAGATACGCAGTATTTT

D gene: TRBD1
clone size: -
V gene: TRBV5-1
J gene: TRBJ2-7
CDR3 protein: CAIYRDRGYEQYF
CDR3 DNA: TGCGCCATCTACCGGGACAGGGGTTACGAGCAGTACTTC

D gene: TRBD1
clone size: -
V gene: TRBV28
J gene: TRBJ2-5
CDR3 protein: CASSPDRAGVISQETQYF
CDR3 DNA: TGTGCCAGCAGCCCGGACAGGGCCGGGGTCATAAGCCAAGAGACCCAGTACTTC

D gene: -
clone size: -
V gene: TRBV4-3
J gene: TRBJ2-2
CDR3 protein: CASSQGLYTGELFF
CDR3 DNA: TGCGCCAGCAGCCAGGGACTTTACACCGGGGAGCTGTTTTTT

D gene: -
clone size: -
V gene: TRBV19
J gene: TRBJ1-5
CDR3 protein: CATGGHSNQPQHF
CDR3 DNA: TGTGCCACGGGGGGCCATAGCAATCAGCCCCAGCATTTT

D gene: -
clone size: -
V gene: TRBV27
J gene: TRBJ1-2
CDR3 protein: CASSFSQGRAYRYGYTF
CDR3 DNA: TGTGCCAGCAGTTTTAGTCAGGGGAGGGCATACCGGTATGGCTACACCTTC

D gene: -
clone size: -
V gene: TRBV4-2
J gene: TRBJ2-5
CDR3 protein: CASSQLRGETQYF
CDR3 DNA: TGTGCCAGCAGCCAGCTCCGAGGGGAGACCCAGTACTTC

D gene: -
clone size: -
V gene: TRBV7-8
J gene: TRBJ2-5
CDR3 protein: CASSLDLSAETQYF
CDR3 DNA: TGTGCCAGCAGCTTAGATCTTAGCGCAGAGACCCAGTACTTC

D gene: -
clone size: -
V gene: TRBV6-5
J gene: TRBJ1-5
CDR3 protein: CASKYHSNSNQPQHF
CDR3 DNA: TGTGCCAGCAAGTATCACAGCAATAGCAATCAGCCCCAGCATTTT

D gene: TRBD2
clone size: -
V gene: TRBV30
J gene: TRBJ2-3
CDR3 protein: CAWSTWEGRDTQYF
CDR3 DNA: TGTGCCTGGAGTACTTGGGAGGGCAGAGATACGCAGTATTTT

D gene: TRBD2
clone size: -
V gene: TRBV7-2
J gene: TRBJ2-1
CDR3 protein: CASSSSGSNYNEQFF
CDR3 DNA: TGTGCCAGCAGCTCGAGCGGGAGTAACTACAATGAGCAGTTCTTC

D gene: TRBD1
clone size: once
V gene: TRBV19
J gene: TRBJ2-6
CDR3 protein: CASSPGQGRARAGANVLTF
CDR3 DNA: TGTGCCAGTAGTCCTGGACAGGGGCGTGCTCGAGCCGGGGCCAACGTCCTGACTTTC